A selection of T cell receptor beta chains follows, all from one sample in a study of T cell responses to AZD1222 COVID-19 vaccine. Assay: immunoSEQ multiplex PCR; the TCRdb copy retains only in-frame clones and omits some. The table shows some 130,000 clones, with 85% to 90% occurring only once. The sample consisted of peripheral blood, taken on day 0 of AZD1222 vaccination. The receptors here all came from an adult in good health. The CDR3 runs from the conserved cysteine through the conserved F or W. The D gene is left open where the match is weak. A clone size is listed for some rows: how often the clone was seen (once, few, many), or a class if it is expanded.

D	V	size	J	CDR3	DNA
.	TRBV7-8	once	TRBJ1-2	CASSQVGGSNYGYTF	TGTGCCAGCAGCCAAGTAGGAGGTAGCAACTATGGCTACACCTTC
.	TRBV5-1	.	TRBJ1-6	CASSPEDRRGGSPLHF	TGCGCCAGCAGCCCCGAGGATCGAAGGGGTGGTTCACCCCTCCACTTT
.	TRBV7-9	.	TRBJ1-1	CASSLASGPDAEAFF	TGTGCCAGCAGCTTAGCGTCGGGCCCGGACGCTGAAGCTTTCTTT
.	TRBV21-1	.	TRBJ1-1	CASSKDVGTEAFF	TGTGCCAGCAGCAAAGACGTGGGGACTGAAGCTTTCTTT
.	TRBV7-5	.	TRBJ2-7	CARSLAPASYEQYF	TGTGCCAGAAGCTTAGCCCCAGCCTCCTACGAGCAGTACTTC
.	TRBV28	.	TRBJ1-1	CASKARERTEAFF	TGTGCCAGCAAGGCCAGGGAGCGGACTGAAGCTTTCTTT
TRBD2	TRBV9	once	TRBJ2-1	CASSVWASGGEDEQFF	TGTGCCAGCAGCGTATGGGCTAGCGGGGGGGAGGATGAGCAGTTCTTC
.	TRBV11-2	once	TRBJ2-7	CASSPGQLSYEQYF	TGTGCCAGCAGCCCCGGGCAGCTATCCTACGAGCAGTACTTC
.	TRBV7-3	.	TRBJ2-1	CASSLIQNNEQFF	TGTGCCAGCAGCTTAATCCAGAATAATGAGCAGTTCTTC
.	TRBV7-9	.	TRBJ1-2	CASSFPGSGYTF	TGTGCCAGCAGCTTCCCCGGTTCTGGCTACACCTTC
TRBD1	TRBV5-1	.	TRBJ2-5	CASSRDSQETQYF	TGCGCCAGCAGCCGGGACAGCCAAGAGACCCAGTACTTC
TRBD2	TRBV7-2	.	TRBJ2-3	CASSPGTSVIVDTQYF	TGTGCCAGCAGCCCCGGGACTAGCGTTATCGTAGATACGCAGTATTTT
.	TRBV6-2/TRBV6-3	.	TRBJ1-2	CASSYRDNYGYTF	TGTGCCAGCAGTTACCGGGACAACTATGGCTACACCTTC
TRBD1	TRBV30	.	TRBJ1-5	CAWSSRTGGLGNQPQHF	TGTGCCTGGAGTTCGAGGACAGGGGGCTTAGGGAATCAGCCCCAGCATTTT
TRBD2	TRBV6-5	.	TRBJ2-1	CASSYSLTSGEDEQFF	TGTGCCAGCAGTTACAGTCTAACTAGCGGGGAGGATGAGCAGTTCTTC
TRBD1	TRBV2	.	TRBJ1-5	CASSGARQGAQPQHF	TGTGCCAGCAGTGGGGCCAGACAGGGAGCACAGCCCCAGCATTTT
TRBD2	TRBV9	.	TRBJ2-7	CASSTAGGPYEQYF	TGTGCCAGCAGCACAGCGGGGGGGCCTTACGAGCAGTACTTC
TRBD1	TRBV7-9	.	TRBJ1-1	CASSLGQGANTEAFF	TGTGCCAGCAGCTTAGGACAGGGGGCGAACACTGAAGCTTTCTTT
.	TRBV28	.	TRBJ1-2	CASSLAPRAREGSGYTF	TGTGCCAGCAGTTTAGCTCCCCGCGCCCGGGAGGGTAGTGGCTACACCTTC